This section outlines one T cell receptor (beta chain) sequence together with its context. The target antigen is unknown. CDR1 MGHDK and CDR2 SYGVNS come from the germline V gene. The ends lost 2 bases at V and 0 bases at J; junction bases unmatched: 5. The CDR3 loop spans 18 amino acids. This sample was included in a study of OX40 agonist ivuxolimab in advanced cancers. Across the study: Partial responses were recorded for three patients, including one with hepatocellular carcinoma and two with cutaneous melanoma. Broader study findings: On average, a greater number of expanded clones characterised CD8+ T cells relative to CD4+. With doses of 0.1 to 3.0 mg/kg, CD4+ and CD8+ blood T cells had undergone clonal expansion by week 6.

The investigators sampled blood at baseline, at cycle 4 day 1, and at cycle 7 day 1. Produced via immunoSEQ multiplex PCR; TCRdb's table is partial and in-frame only. The data contain 35,000 or so clones, around 77% of them singletons. The TCR sequence derives from an adult with an advanced solid tumor such as melanoma, head and neck, liver or kidney cancer. The rearrangement joins TRBV25-1 to TRBJ2-4; 12 nucleotides align to TRBD2. This specimen was CD4+ or CD8+ T cells sorted from blood, taken in a trial of the OX40 agonist ivuxolimab. CDR3 in DNA: TGTGCCAGCAGTGAACGAGGACTAGCGGGGTTAGCCAAAAACATTCAGTACTTC. This encodes CASSERGLAGLAKNIQYF. The full variable domain, completed using reference TRBV25-1 and TRBJ2-4, is EADIYQTPRYLVIGTGKKITLECSQTMGHDKMYWYQQDPGMELHLIHYSYGVNSTEKGDLSSESTVSRIRTEHFPLTLESARPSHTSQYLCASSERGLAGLAKNIQYFGAGTRLSVL.